This TCR beta chain was sequenced for a study of shared clonotypes between healthy human individuals. The wider study: The study used three CD4 naive, three CD4 memory, two CD8 naive and one CD8 memory plate per donor.

Data came from immunoSEQ multiplex PCR; TCRdb stores just in-frame clones and leaves some out. This sample yields approximately 1,000,000 clones, of which approximately 80% are seen a single time; approximately 0.9% belongs to the top ten. The CDR3 sequence is 15 residues long. CDR1 and CDR2 (germline): KGHSH, LQKENI. Trimming removed 3 bases at V and 0 bases at J, with 11 bases between. Study outcomes and limitations: Collection of samples was limited to blood; tissue repertoires likely differ. Unshared clonotypes carried lower generation probabilities than those common to all four donors. Investigators expected sequencing depth to affect clonotype sharing among donors.

This clone appeared once. Its specificity is not known. V is TRBV18 and J is TRBJ1-1; D may be TRBD1 (6 bases). The origin of this receptor is a man aged 18-30 years in good health. Some clones in this sample may be carry-over from other donors' samples. The sample consisted of memory CD4+ T cells from PBMCs. Indicated subset: CD45RA-negative fraction. The DNA of the CDR3 is TGTGCCAGCTCACCTCGACAGGCAGTGAACACTGAAGCTTTCTTT. Residues: CASSPRQAVNTEAFF.